This passage covers 11 T cell receptor beta chains from one sample sequenced in a study of T-cell memory formation after mild COVID-19 (dated by TCRdb to the early 2020s). To prepare the library, 5' RACE was applied. The reads were generated on an Illumina NovaSeq 6000. TCRdb itself trimmed the public reads at Q25 with fastp, ran MiXCR and retained productive beta chains. Duplicate CDR3 protein sequences are folded into a single record with the most common DNA and genes. This sample has 92,000 or so distinct CDR3 sequences in its table, and about 15% of those were observed once. Of the sample, approximately 39% is held by the ten largest clones. Sequenced material: PBMCs or a T cell subset sorted from them (not recorded which). These receptors were obtained from a man aged 18 to 29 who had mild COVID-19 (a few samples of this study predate the infection). The sample titles of this study are shuffled in the database, so cell type and time point are left out; the donor was told from shared clones.

The chain has TRBV4-3 and TRBJ1-6; D possibly corresponds to TRBD1 (6 bases). The CDR3 sequence is 14 residues long. CDR1 and CDR2 (germline): LGHNA, YSLEER. Deletions cut 1 base from V and 10 bases from J, with 11 bases between. CDR3 DNA sequence: TGCGCCAGCAGCCAAGGAAGGGGGGACTCACCCCTCCACTTT. Its translation is CASSQGRGDSPLHF.

The genes are TRBV29-1 and TRBJ2-5, with TRBD2 identical over 8 bases. The CDR3 runs 14 residues. Germline V gene data show CDR1 as SQVTM and CDR2 as ANQGSEA. V was clipped by 4 bases and J by 5 bases; unmatched bases: 9. CDR3 nucleotide sequence: TGCAGCGTTGTCCTGGCGGGGGGCCGGGAGACCCAGTACTTC. Protein sequence: CSVVLAGGRETQYF.

The V and J genes are TRBV27 and TRBJ1-2; D remains ambiguous. V was cut by 4 bases and J by 4 bases, with 10 bases left in between. CDR1 MNHEY and CDR2 SMNVEV come from the germline V gene (reference sequence). This CDR3 region has 13 residues. The CDR3 DNA sequence: TGTGCCAGCAGTTCCCTGGGCAGCTATGGCTACACCTTC. Protein product: CASSSLGSYGYTF.

The sample holds many counts of this clonotype. This chain connects TRBV13 to TRBJ2-7; unclear D gene. V lost 5 bases and J lost 0, with 11 bases in between. Germline lookup yields CDR1 PRHDT and CDR2 FYEKMQ (reference sequence). CDR3 length: 14 residues. The CDR3 loop reads CASSPSANSYEQYF. In DNA form, the CDR3 reads TGTGCCAGCAGCCCGTCGGCCAACTCCTACGAGCAGTACTTC.

In its sample, this clonotype was seen a few times. The rearrangement joins TRBV9 to TRBJ1-1, with TRBD1 matching over 7 bases. Losses at the gene ends were 3 bases for V and 3 bases for J; bases not matched to a gene: 5. Germline CDR1 is SGDLS and CDR2 is YYNGEE. This CDR3 contains 14 residues. CDR3 residues: CASSDTGVDTEAFF. CDR3 bases: TGTGCCAGCAGCGACACAGGGGTAGACACTGAAGCTTTCTTT. The full variable domain, its missing parts supplied by reference TRBV9 and TRBJ1-1, is DSGVTQTPKHLITATGQRVTLRCSPRSGDLSVYWYQQSLDQGLQFLIQYYNGEERAKGNILERFSAQQFPDLHSELNLSSLELGDSALYFCASSDTGVDTEAFFGQGTRLTVV.

This clonotype occurred a few times. CDR3 coding DNA: TGTGCCAGCAGCCGGGACCTGACTCCAGATACGCAGTATTTT. Its protein product is CASSRDLTPDTQYF. This sequence joins TRBV13 and TRBJ2-3; D possibly uses TRBD1 or TRBD2 (5 bases each). The CDR3 is 14 amino acids. V was clipped by 5 bases and J by 4 bases, with 13 bases between them. CDR1 PRHDT and CDR2 FYEKMQ come from the germline V gene (reference sequence).

This clonotype was seen a few times. This chain uses TRBV29-1 with TRBJ2-5, with 9 positions matching TRBD1. The CDR3 runs to 16 residues. Germline CDR1 is SQVTM and CDR2 is ANQGSEA. Trimming cost V 4 bases and J 5 bases; bases outside gene matches: 14. CDR3 region: CSVVGILGQGQETQYF. The CDR3 region has the DNA TGCAGCGTTGTTGGAATCTTGGGACAGGGTCAGGAGACCCAGTACTTC.

The V gene is TRBV4-1, the J gene TRBJ1-2, with D possibly TRBD1 on 5 matching bases. The CDR3 has 18 residues. The germline V gene has CDR1 MGHRA and CDR2 YSYEKL. Trimming pared 0 bases from V and 2 bases from J, leaving 19 bases between. The CDR3 is CASSQEFGTRELNYGYTF. The CDR3 DNA is TGCGCCAGCAGCCAAGAATTCGGGACCAGGGAATTGAACTATGGCTACACCTTC.

This chain connects TRBV6-2 or TRBV6-3 to TRBJ2-7, with D possibly matching TRBD2 (5 bases). The CDR3 loop spans 16 amino acids. The germline V gene encodes CDR1 MNHEY and CDR2 SVGEGT. V gave up 0 bases and J gave up 6 bases, with 18 bases separating them. In DNA, the CDR3 is TGTGCCAGCAGTTACTCCAGGTCCGGGGTGTTAGTCGAGCAGTACGTC. This translates into CASSYSRSGVLVEQYV.

This clonotype was detected only a few times. V gene TRBV4-1 combines with J gene TRBJ2-5; weak D call: TRBD2 (5 bases). Germline CDR1 and CDR2: MGHRA and YSYEKL. V was clipped by 1 base and J by 3 bases, with 12 bases between them. The CDR3 runs to 15 residues. CDR3 in DNA: TGCGCCAGCAGCCAAGGAAAGACGGGAAAAGAGACCCAGTACTTC. It encodes CASSQGKTGKETQYF.

This clonotype was seen a few times. The V call is TRBV4-2, the J call TRBJ2-1; TRBD2 matches 11 bases. Germline V gives CDR1 LGHNA, CDR2 YNFKEQ. CDR3 length: 16 amino acids. The ends lost 3 bases at V and 8 bases at J; junction bases unmatched: 9. CDR3 amino acids: CASSHGVAGGLDEQFF. DNA of the CDR3: TGTGCCAGCAGCCACGGAGTAGCGGGGGGGCTTGATGAGCAGTTCTTC.